This TCR beta chain was sequenced in a study of T cell changes during pregnancy in multiple sclerosis. Germline V CDR1 and CDR2: MNHNY, SVGAGI (reference sequence). V dropped 2 bases and J dropped 5 bases, with 15 bases sitting between them. This CDR3 is 15 amino acids long. Repertoires were generated with immunoSEQ multiplex PCR, while TCRdb's copy carries only in-frame clones and drops some. The sample has 70,000 to 85,000 clones; around 90% are singletons. The clonotype originates from a female donor with multiple sclerosis, enrolled in a pregnancy study. The rearrangement joins TRBV6-6 to TRBJ1-2; D is uncertain. Sequencing used peripheral blood, obtained before pregnancy. CDR3 loop: CASSYPKSGGYGYTF. DNA for the CDR3: TGTGCCAGCAGTTACCCAAAGTCGGGTGGTTATGGCTACACCTTC.